This T cell receptor (beta chain) was captured in a study of cytomegalovirus exposure and HLA in healthy donors. Study-level results: Later analysis associated a missense DCLRE1C variant with TCR beta V- and J-gene trimming.

A remark on this clone: What it recognizes is unknown.

Amplification used 60 Vbeta primers and 13 Jbeta primers. The method was immunoSEQ multiplex PCR; TCRdb's version includes in-frame clones alone and lacks a portion of them. Among under 150,000 clones listed, roughly 79% were seen once. This CDR3 region has 13 residues. CDR1 is KGHSH, CDR2 LQKENI, per germline. V lost 0 bases to trimming and J lost 3 bases, with 5 bases between them. The chain carries TRBV18 and TRBJ1-2; D call uncertain. The sample was PBMCs. The receptor comes from a boy aged 2 to 9 in good health and CMV-seronegative. The CDR3 here is CASSPPLDYGYTF. CDR3 coding DNA: TGTGCCAGCTCACCACCCCTAGACTATGGCTACACCTTC. Filled out from reference TRBV18 and TRBJ1-2, the complete variable domain reads NAGVMQNPRHLVRRRGQEARLRCSPMKGHSHVYWYRQLPEEGLKFMVYLQKENIIDESGMPKERFSAEFPKEGPSILRIQQVVRGDSAAYFCASSPPLDYGYTFGSGTRLTVV.